This is a list of T cell receptor beta chains from one sample in a study of cytomegalovirus exposure and HLA in healthy donors. The table came from immunoSEQ multiplex PCR; TCRdb's copy has only in-frame clones and leaves some out. The table shows fewer than 95,000 clones, with roughly 83% occurring only once. What was sequenced was PBMCs. These receptors all stem from a woman aged 18-29 years in good health and CMV-seropositive. Both conserved end residues are part of each CDR3. D genes are given only for firm matches. Size is stated for part of the rows, as once, few or many counts, or as a class when the clone is expanded.

j_gene	d_gene	abundance	v_gene	CDR3nt	CDR3aa
TRBJ1-2	.	.	TRBV7-2	TGTGCCAGCAGCTTAGATTACAGGGTTGGCTACACCTTC	CASSLDYRVGYTF
TRBJ1-2	TRBD1	once	TRBV7-2	TGTGCCAGCAGCACCCGATCGGGCGACAGGGCCTATGGCTACACCTTC	CASSTRSGDRAYGYTF
TRBJ1-1	.	.	TRBV5-1	TGCGCCAGCAGCCCCCCTACAGGGAAGGACACTGAAGCTTTCTTT	CASSPPTGKDTEAFF
TRBJ2-7	TRBD1	.	TRBV6-4	TGTGCCAGCAGTCCCGGGACAGGGGCCCGTCACTACGAGCAGTACTTC	CASSPGTGARHYEQYF
TRBJ1-5	TRBD1	once	TRBV28	TGTGCCAGCAGGCCCACAGGGGATCAGCCCCAGCATTTT	CASRPTGDQPQHF
TRBJ2-1	TRBD2	once	TRBV4-1	TGCGCCAGCAGCCAAGCTTTAGCGGGGGAGACCAATGAGCAGTTCTTC	CASSQALAGETNEQFF
TRBJ1-3	.	.	TRBV19	TGTGCCAGTAGACTCAATCAGGGATCGGTGTGGGGAAACACCATATATTTT	CASRLNQGSVWGNTIYF
TRBJ2-7	TRBD1	.	TRBV6-5	TGTGCCAGCAGTTACGCGAGACAGGGCCACGAGCAGTACTTC	CASSYARQGHEQYF
TRBJ1-3	.	.	TRBV19	TGTGCCAGTAGTATGGCAGGTCTCTCTGGAAACACCATATATTTT	CASSMAGLSGNTIYF
TRBJ2-7	.	few	TRBV9	TGTGCCAGCAGCGGCCGGGACTCTGGCTACGAGCAGTACTTC	CASSGRDSGYEQYF
TRBJ1-6	TRBD1	.	TRBV6-1	TGTGCCAGCAGTGAAGGGTTGGCGGGCAGGGGGAGCTCCTATAATTCACCCCTCCACTTT	CASSEGLAGRGSSYNSPLHF
TRBJ2-7	TRBD1	.	TRBV28	TGTGCCAGCAGTACATCCGGGACAGGGGCTTTCGAGCAGTACTTC	CASSTSGTGAFEQYF
TRBJ1-6	.	.	TRBV5-5	TGTGCCAGCAGCCCCCTCGGGGACTCCTATAATTCACCCCTCCACTTT	CASSPLGDSYNSPLHF
TRBJ1-1	.	.	TRBV5-1	TGCGCCAGCAGCTTGCAGCCTCGTGGGAGTAGCACTGAAGCTTTCTTT	CASSLQPRGSSTEAFF
TRBJ1-1	.	.	TRBV7-6	TGTGCCAGCAGCTCCCGGGCGGGGGTGGACACTGAAGCTTTCTTT	CASSSRAGVDTEAFF
TRBJ1-5	.	.	TRBV10-3	TGTGCCATCAGTGAGAACAGGGTAGGTCAGCCCCAGCATTTT	CAISENRVGQPQHF